This T cell receptor beta chain was recovered during a study of shared clonotypes between healthy human individuals. Study in general: Researchers assigned three CD4 naive, three CD4 memory, two CD8 naive and one CD8 memory plate to each donor. Study-wide results and limits: Between a few donors, naive CD4 clonotypes were shared at a level of around 5.1%.

In this sample, this clone turned up many times. Its antigen is undetermined. Around 30,000 T cell genomes, or approximately 190 ng DNA, went into the sorted-subset replicate PCRs. Measured with immunoSEQ multiplex PCR; TCRdb has only the in-frame clones, and not every one. This table has 850,000 to 1,100,000 clones, around 77% appearing once. The germline V gene encodes CDR1 KGHSH and CDR2 LQKENI. The CDR3 spans 15 residues. The V end was cut by 1 base, the J end by 1 base, with 10 bases between. The receptor was isolated from a man younger than 35 in good health. Some clones in this sample may be carry-over from other donors' samples. What was sequenced was memory CD4+ T cells from PBMCs. Subset given: CD45RA-negative fraction. V usage is TRBV18 and J usage is TRBJ1-1; D is unclear. CDR3 DNA sequence: TGTGCCAGCTCACCACGGGTCGGAAAGAACACTGAAGCTTTCTTT. This sequence encodes CASSPRVGKNTEAFF.